This TCR beta chain was sequenced for a study of blood T cell repertoires in COVID-19. As for the study in general: COVID-19 samples, acute and convalescent, were from the United States, Italy and Spain.

This clone was observed once. The CDR3 length is 16 residues. Between the trimmed V and J ends, which lost 0 bases and 0 bases, there was a span of 9 bases. CDR1 and CDR2 (germline): SGHTA, FQGTGA. As originally analysed: Quantification of nucleated cells was approximated via reference gene primer amplification. The method was immunoSEQ multiplex PCR; TCRdb's version includes in-frame clones alone and lacks a portion of them. V and J calls and clone size are copied from that table; D and trimming were computed from the DNA. Of roughly 180,000 clones listed, 60% to 85% are singletons. The V call is TRBV7-3, the J call TRBJ2-1; D is unclear. The receptor comes from a man in his 60s with active or convalescent COVID-19. Sequencing used peripheral blood. CDR3 sequence: CASSLTRTSSYNEQFF. CDR3 in DNA: TGTGCCAGCAGCTTAACGAGAACGTCCTCCTACAATGAGCAGTTCTTC.